The T cell receptor (beta chain) described here comes from a study of T-cell memory formation after mild COVID-19. At the level of the study: Clusters of TCRs were largely donor specific. Study findings and constraints: Pre-infection memory already had some responding clones, implying cross-reactive memory joined.

Germline V lookup: CDR1 SNHLY, CDR2 FYNNEI. The CDR3 is made up of 14 amino acids. After removal of 3 bases from V and 6 bases from J, the junction contained 7 bases not matched to a gene. This clonotype was seen more than once but under ten times. As yet, its antigen is unknown. TCRdb re-called the 5' RACE reads through MiXCR, storing one row per CDR3 protein. The data hold roughly 120,000 distinct CDR3 sequences, with 15% to 20% observed a single time. The specimen sequenced was PBMCs or a T cell subset sorted from them (not recorded which). The TCR was taken from an adult woman who had mild COVID-19 (a few samples of this study predate the infection). Cell type and time point are not known. V and J are TRBV2 and TRBJ2-5; 7 bases align to TRBD2. The CDR3 spells CASSEVTSWQTQYF. In nucleotides, the CDR3 is TGTGCCAGCAGTGAGGTGACTAGCTGGCAGACCCAGTACTTC. Full variable domain (remainder filled in from reference TRBV2 and TRBJ2-5): EPEVTQTPSHQVTQMGQEVILRCVPISNHLYFYWYRQILGQKVEFLVSFYNNEISEKSEIFDDQFSVERPDGSNFTLKIRSTKLEDSAMYFCASSEVTSWQTQYFGPGTRLLVL.